Listed below are T cell receptor beta chains from one sample, sequenced in a study of Graves' ophthalmopathy and Graves' hyperthyroidism. TCRdb reprocessed the multiplex PCR reads with MiXCR, giving one entry per CDR3 protein. The sample consists of hundreds of thousands of distinct CDR3 sequences, 20% to 25% of them appearing once. The sequencing input was peripheral blood. The receptors were gathered from a young woman with stable Graves' hyperthyroidism. Some clones in this sample may be carry-over from other donors' samples. Each CDR3 is given with its conserved first and last residue. The order of the fields is D gene, clone size, J gene, V gene, CDR3 DNA, CDR3 protein. D genes are given only for firm matches. Clone size is stated in some rows and not others, as once, few, many or a class when expanded.

d_gene: TRBD2; abundance: many; j_gene: TRBJ2-3; v_gene: TRBV10-3; CDR3nt: TGTGCCATCAGTGATACTAGCGGGGTCCGGGATACGCAGTATTTT; CDR3aa: CAISDTSGVRDTQYF
d_gene: TRBD1; abundance: NA; j_gene: TRBJ2-5; v_gene: TRBV19; CDR3nt: TGTGCCAGTGGGCCTGGGACAGAAGAGGCCCAGTACTTC; CDR3aa: CASGPGTEEAQYF
d_gene: TRBD2; abundance: few; j_gene: TRBJ2-7; v_gene: TRBV12-3/TRBV12-4; CDR3nt: TGTGCCAGCAAGGCGGTAGCGGGAGGAAGGGAGCAGTACTTC; CDR3aa: CASKAVAGGREQYF
d_gene: TRBD2; abundance: many; j_gene: TRBJ2-3; v_gene: TRBV20-1; CDR3nt: TGCAGTGCTAGAGGGGCGGGAGGGCCAATCGTGGATACGCAGTATTTT; CDR3aa: CSARGAGGPIVDTQYF
d_gene: NA; abundance: many; j_gene: TRBJ1-6; v_gene: TRBV6-1; CDR3nt: TGTGCCAGCAGTCCACGGACAGATATGTATAATTCACCCCTCCACTTT; CDR3aa: CASSPRTDMYNSPLHF
d_gene: NA; abundance: NA; j_gene: TRBJ1-6; v_gene: TRBV4-1; CDR3nt: TGCGCCAGCAGCCAGGTTGGAGGACCCTATAATTCACCCCTCCACTTT; CDR3aa: CASSQVGGPYNSPLHF
d_gene: NA; abundance: NA; j_gene: TRBJ1-2; v_gene: TRBV28; CDR3nt: TGTGCCAGCAGTTTACCCGCAAGGGCCGGCTACACCTTC; CDR3aa: CASSLPARAGYTF
d_gene: NA; abundance: many; j_gene: TRBJ1-1; v_gene: TRBV4-1; CDR3nt: TGCGCCAGCAGCCAAGATCGGGGCGGCACAACCATGAACACTGAAGCTTTCTTT; CDR3aa: CASSQDRGGTTMNTEAFF
d_gene: NA; abundance: NA; j_gene: TRBJ2-5; v_gene: TRBV11-2; CDR3nt: TGTGCCAGCAGCTTAGATTCCCCCCCACAAGAGACCCAGTACTTC; CDR3aa: CASSLDSPPQETQYF
d_gene: NA; abundance: NA; j_gene: TRBJ2-7; v_gene: TRBV7-8; CDR3nt: TGTGCCAGCAGCTTAGGGCAGCCCCAGCAGTACTTC; CDR3aa: CASSLGQPQQYF
d_gene: NA; abundance: many; j_gene: TRBJ1-2; v_gene: TRBV6-5; CDR3nt: TGTGCCAGCAGCCTGGACAGCGTCTATGGCTACACCTTC; CDR3aa: CASSLDSVYGYTF